Each of the 8 T cell receptor beta chains below was sequenced from the same sample in a study of vaccination effects on CD4 cells after COVID-19. Antigens for these TCRs are unknown. Peptide-pool stimulation followed by sequencing identified expanded antigen-specific CD4+ clonotypes in the ViraFEST assay. Upon completion of about eleven days in culture, CD4+ T cells were isolated. Vaccine recipients lacked prior SARS-CoV-2 infection and had negative nucleocapsid antibodies. Assay used: immunoSEQ multiplex PCR; TCRdb lists only in-frame clones, some missing. The repertoire holds some 77,000 clones, about 65% seen once, with 4% in the top ten. This material consisted of CD4+ T cells from PBMCs cultured with HCoV-OC43 spike peptides, taken before COVID-19 vaccination. Documented subset: HCoV-OC43 spike overlapping peptide pool stimulation. These receptors were obtained from a human donor who received a COVID-19 vaccine.

The J gene is TRBJ1-6, the V gene TRBV7-2; D gene uncertain. The CDR3 spans 18 residues. Germline values: CDR1 SGHTA, CDR2 FQGNSA. Trimming removed 1 base at V and 4 bases at J, with 17 bases between. In nucleotides, the CDR3 is TGTGCCAGCAGCTTAGGGGCAGCCGTAACCCTTTATAATTCACCCCTCCACTTT. It translates to CASSLGAAVTLYNSPLHF.

The V gene is TRBV7-2, the J gene TRBJ2-3; possibly TRBD2 for D (7 bases). Germline V lookup: CDR1 SGHTA, CDR2 FQGNSA. The CDR3 covers 15 residues. V was cut by 1 base and J by 4 bases, with 12 bases left in between. The CDR3 coding sequence is TGTGCCAGCAGCTTAGATCCGGGGGGCCCAGATACGCAGTATTTT. It specifies CASSLDPGGPDTQYF.

This clone was counted a single time. The chain couples TRBV12-5 to TRBJ2-7; D is undetermined. Trimming stripped 3 bases from V and 3 bases from J, with 9 bases between. Germline loops: CDR1 LGHNT, CDR2 FRNRAP. CDR3 length: 13 residues. The CDR3 protein is CASGLTFLYEQYV. The CDR3 DNA reads as TGTGCTAGTGGTTTAACTTTTCTCTACGAGCAGTACGTC.

This clone was seen a few times. The chain couples TRBV7-9 to TRBJ1-2; 9 bases match TRBD1. The length of the CDR3 is 13 residues. CDR1 and CDR2 (germline): SEHNR, FQNEAQ (reference sequence). The V segment lost 5 bases and the J segment 8 bases; nucleotides outside the gene matches: 6. CDR3 nucleotides: TGTGCCAGCAGCCTCCGGGACAGGGACGGCTACACCTTC. It translates to CASSLRDRDGYTF.

This clone was observed a single time. The V call is TRBV11-3, the J call TRBJ1-1, with D maybe TRBD1 (5 bases). Per the germline V gene, CDR1 is SGHNT and CDR2 is YENEEA. V was pared by 5 bases and J by 6 bases, with 13 bases between. This CDR3 comprises 13 residues. Here the CDR3 DNA reads TGTGCCAGCAGCCCCCGCAGGGTGTCTGAAGCTTTCTTT. It is translated as CASSPRRVSEAFF.

In its sample, this clone was seen a few times. V is TRBV3-1 (or the pseudogene TRBV3-2) and J is TRBJ1-1; no clear D gene. The CDR3 spans 12 residues. Trimming cost V 0 bases and J 4 bases, with 3 bases left between them. CDR1 is LGHDT and CDR2 is YNNKEL in the germline V gene (reference sequence). The CDR3 DNA reads TGTGCCAGCAGCCAAGACTTCACTGAAGCTTTCTTT. Encoded protein: CASSQDFTEAFF.

This chain links TRBV4-1 with TRBJ1-2; D gene ambiguous. The V gene lost 0 bases and the J gene lost 1 base, with 9 bases spanning the gap. CDR1 and CDR2 (germline): MGHRA, YSYEKL. The CDR3 has 15 residues. CDR3 sequence (DNA): TGCGCCAGCAGCCAAGATGAGGGAAGTAACTATGGCTACACCTTC. It codes for CASSQDEGSNYGYTF.

The rearrangement uses TRBV5-6 and TRBJ1-5, with D hard to call. Germline V gene lookup returns CDR1 SGHDT and CDR2 YYEEEE. The length of the CDR3 is 13 residues. Trimming took 0 bases from V and 6 from J, leaving 7 bases between them. CDR3: CASSLVGGQPQHF. The CDR3 nucleotides read TGTGCCAGCAGCTTGGTAGGTGGTCAGCCCCAGCATTTT.